The table lists the clone carrying this T cell receptor beta chain with a few counts. The target antigen is unknown. The source of the sample is a study of naive and memory T cell subsets. Both TRBC1 and TRBC2 were covered by a beta constant-region primer of two equimolar oligonucleotides. Nested alpha and beta constant-region primers with the SP2 primer drove four PCR rounds on ligated cDNA. Via MiXCR, TCRdb re-called the UMI-ligation and nested PCR reads, giving one row per CDR3 protein. This sample yields roughly 140,000 distinct CDR3 sequences, of which over 15% are seen a single time; 0.14% to 0.15% belongs to the top ten. General study points: No ground truth validated the naive and memory repertoire findings. A few larger clonotypes appeared in naive repertoires, especially CD8, possibly memory cells re-expressing CD45RA.

Alpha and beta libraries were amplified separately from the second PCR onward. Sequencing was performed on naive CD4+ T cells from blood. The clonotype originates from a human donor in good health.

Here the CDR3 reads CASSRGRARSGNTIYF. The CDR3, as DNA: TGTGCCAGCAGTCGTGGTAGGGCTCGCTCTGGAAACACCATATATTTT. The chain employs TRBV6-5 and TRBJ1-3; the D is unclear. Germline V gives CDR1 MNHEY, CDR2 SVGAGI. The CDR3 runs 16 residues. Deletions cut 5 bases from V and 0 bases from J, with 14 bases between.